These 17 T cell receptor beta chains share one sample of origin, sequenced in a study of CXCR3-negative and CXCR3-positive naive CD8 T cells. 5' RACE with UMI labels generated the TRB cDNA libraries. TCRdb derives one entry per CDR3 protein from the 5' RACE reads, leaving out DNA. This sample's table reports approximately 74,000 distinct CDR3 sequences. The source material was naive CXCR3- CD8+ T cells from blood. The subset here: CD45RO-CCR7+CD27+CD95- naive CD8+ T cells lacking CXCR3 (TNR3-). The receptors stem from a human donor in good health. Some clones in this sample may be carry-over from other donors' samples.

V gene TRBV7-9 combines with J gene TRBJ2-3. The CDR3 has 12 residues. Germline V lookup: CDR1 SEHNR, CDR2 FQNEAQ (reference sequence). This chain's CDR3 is CASSYNTDTQYF. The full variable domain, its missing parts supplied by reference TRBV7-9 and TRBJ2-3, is DTGVSQNPRHKITKRGQNVTFRCDPISEHNRLYWYRQTLGQGPEFLTYFQNEAQLEKSRLLSDRFSAERPKGSFSTLEIQRTEQGDSAMYLCASSYNTDTQYFGPGTRLTVL.

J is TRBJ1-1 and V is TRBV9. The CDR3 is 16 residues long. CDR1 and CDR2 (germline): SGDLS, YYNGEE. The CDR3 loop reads CASSVDLLGRNTEAFF. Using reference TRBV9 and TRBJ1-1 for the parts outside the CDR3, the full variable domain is DSGVTQTPKHLITATGQRVTLRCSPRSGDLSVYWYQQSLDQGLQFLIQYYNGEERAKGNILERFSAQQFPDLHSELNLSSLELGDSALYFCASSVDLLGRNTEAFFGQGTRLTVV.

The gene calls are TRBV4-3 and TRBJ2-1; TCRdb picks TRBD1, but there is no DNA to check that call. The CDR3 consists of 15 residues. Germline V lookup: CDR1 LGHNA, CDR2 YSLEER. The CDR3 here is CASSWGGGSGNEQFF.

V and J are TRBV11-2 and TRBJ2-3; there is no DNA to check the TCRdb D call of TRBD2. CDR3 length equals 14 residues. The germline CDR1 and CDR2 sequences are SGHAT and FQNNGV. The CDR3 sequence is CASSPGLNTDTQYF.

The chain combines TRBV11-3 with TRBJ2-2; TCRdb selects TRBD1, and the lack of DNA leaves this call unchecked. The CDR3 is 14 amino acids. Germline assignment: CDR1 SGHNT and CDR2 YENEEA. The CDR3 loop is CASSLGQAAGELFF. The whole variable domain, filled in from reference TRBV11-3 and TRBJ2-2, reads EAGVVQSPRYKIIEKKQPVAFWCNPISGHNTLYWYLQNLGQGPELLIRYENEEAVDDSQLPKDRFSAERLKGVDSTLKIQPAELGDSAVYLCASSLGQAAGELFFGEGSRLTVL.

Here the CDR3 reads CAISESGQGYNEQFF. V usage is TRBV10-3 and J usage is TRBJ2-1; TCRdb reports TRBD1, a call that lacks DNA to check it against. The CDR3 runs 15 residues. Germline V gene data show CDR1 as ENHRY and CDR2 as SYGVKD.

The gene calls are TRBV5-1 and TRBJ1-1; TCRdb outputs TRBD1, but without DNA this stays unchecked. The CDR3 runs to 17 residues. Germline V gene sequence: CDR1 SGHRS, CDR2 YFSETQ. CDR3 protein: CASSLSASGTINTEAFF.

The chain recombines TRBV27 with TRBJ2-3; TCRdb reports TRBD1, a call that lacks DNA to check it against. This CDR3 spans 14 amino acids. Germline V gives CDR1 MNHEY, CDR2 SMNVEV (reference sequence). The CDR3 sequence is CASSSGPSGATQYF.

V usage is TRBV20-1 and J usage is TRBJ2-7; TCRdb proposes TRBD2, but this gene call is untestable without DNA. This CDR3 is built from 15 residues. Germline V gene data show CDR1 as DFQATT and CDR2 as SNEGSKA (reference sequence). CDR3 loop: CSARDGWRSPYEQYF.

This CDR3 reads CASSSQSEGGEQFF. This chain uses TRBV11-2 with TRBJ2-1; TCRdb's D call, TRBD2, is unchecked because there is no DNA. The CDR3 spans 14 residues. Germline V CDR1 and CDR2: SGHAT, FQNNGV.

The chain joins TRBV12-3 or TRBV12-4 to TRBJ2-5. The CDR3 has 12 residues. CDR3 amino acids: CASNVYGETQYF.

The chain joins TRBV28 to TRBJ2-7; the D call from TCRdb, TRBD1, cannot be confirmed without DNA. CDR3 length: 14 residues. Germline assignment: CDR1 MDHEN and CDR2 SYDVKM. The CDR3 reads CASSILRGADEQYF.

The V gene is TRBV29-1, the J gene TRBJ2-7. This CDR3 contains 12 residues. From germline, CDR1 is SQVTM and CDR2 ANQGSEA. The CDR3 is CSVEGRPYEQYF.

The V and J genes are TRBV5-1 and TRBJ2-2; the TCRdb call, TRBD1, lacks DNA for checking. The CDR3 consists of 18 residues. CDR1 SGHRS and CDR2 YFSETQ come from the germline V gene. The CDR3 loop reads CASSLSFVAGVPTGELFF.

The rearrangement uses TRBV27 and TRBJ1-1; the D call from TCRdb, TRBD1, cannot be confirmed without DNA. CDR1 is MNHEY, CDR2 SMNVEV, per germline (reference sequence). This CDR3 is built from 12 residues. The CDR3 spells CASRTGATEAFF.

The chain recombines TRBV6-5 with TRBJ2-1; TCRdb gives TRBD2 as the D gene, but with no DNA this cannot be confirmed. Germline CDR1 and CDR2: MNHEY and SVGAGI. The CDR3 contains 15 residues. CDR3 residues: CASSPLAGGDNEQFF.

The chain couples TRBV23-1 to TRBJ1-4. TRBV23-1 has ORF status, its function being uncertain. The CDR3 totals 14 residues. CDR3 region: CASSCPATNEKLFF.